Listed below are T cell receptor beta chains from one sample, sequenced in a study of identical twins. Via MiXCR, TCRdb re-called the 5' RACE reads, giving one row per CDR3 protein. The sample yields some 1,600,000 distinct CDR3 sequences, roughly 35% seen once. Sequencing input: cord blood. The receptor set was obtained from a newborn girl in good health. Both conserved end residues are part of each CDR3. The D gene is left open where the match is weak. For some rows the clone size is stated as once, few or many, or as a class when expanded; others skip it.

V: TRBV10-3
D: .
size: once
J: TRBJ2-2
DNA: TGTGCCATCAGTGCCTCGGACACCCAGTCCGGGGAGCTGTTTTTT
CDR3: CAISASDTQSGELFF

V: TRBV12-5
D: TRBD1
size: .
J: TRBJ1-2
DNA: TGTGCTAGTGGTCCCCACAGGGGGCGCAACTATGGCTACACCTTC
CDR3: CASGPHRGRNYGYTF

V: TRBV4-2
D: .
size: .
J: TRBJ2-2
DNA: TGTGCCAGCAGCCAAGATCTGATGCTAGCCGGGGAGCTGTTTTTT
CDR3: CASSQDLMLAGELFF

V: TRBV7-9
D: .
size: few
J: TRBJ2-3
DNA: TGTGCCAGCAGCCTGTCGAACAGGGTCTCAACAGATACGCAGTATTTT
CDR3: CASSLSNRVSTDTQYF

V: TRBV12-3/TRBV12-4
D: .
size: few
J: TRBJ2-5
DNA: TGTGCCAGCAGTTTAGCCGGGAGCAAGATTGCGGAGACCCAGTACTTC
CDR3: CASSLAGSKIAETQYF

V: TRBV21-1
D: .
size: .
J: TRBJ2-7
DNA: TGTGCCGGCAGCTCTTACTCCTACGAGCAGTACTTC
CDR3: CAGSSYSYEQYF

V: TRBV2
D: TRBD2
size: .
J: TRBJ2-1
DNA: TGTGCCAGCAGTCCAACCGGGACTAGCGTCAATGAGCAGTTCTTC
CDR3: CASSPTGTSVNEQFF

V: TRBV10-3
D: .
size: many
J: TRBJ2-1
DNA: TGTGCCATCAGCACCTGGGGGGATGAGCAGTTCTTC
CDR3: CAISTWGDEQFF

V: TRBV20-1
D: .
size: .
J: TRBJ2-1
DNA: TGCAGTGCTAGATCGACCGCACGGGATGAGCAGTTCTTC
CDR3: CSARSTARDEQFF

V: TRBV14
D: .
size: few
J: TRBJ2-5
DNA: TGTGCCAGCAGCCAAGAGCGGGATCCGGACAATGAGCAGTACTTC
CDR3: CASSQERDPDNEQYF

V: TRBV20-1
D: TRBD2
size: .
J: TRBJ2-3
DNA: TGCAGTGCTCGCCGGGAGGGCCGGGTGGATACGCAGTATTTT
CDR3: CSARREGRVDTQYF

V: TRBV5-6
D: TRBD1
size: .
J: TRBJ2-7
DNA: TGTGCCAGCAGCCGCTCGGGACAGGGAATTTTCTACGAGCAGTACTTC
CDR3: CASSRSGQGIFYEQYF

V: TRBV24-1
D: .
size: .
J: TRBJ2-7
DNA: TGTGCCACCAGTGACCCCTGCAAGCCCTTCGGACGGCCCTACGAGCAGTACTTC
CDR3: CATSDPCKPFGRPYEQYF